This T cell receptor beta chain was profiled in a study of T cells in Graves' hyperthyroidism and ophthalmopathy. In this sample, this clonotype turned up many times. Looked up from germline, CDR1 is MNHNS and CDR2 is SASEGT. This CDR3 is built from 17 residues. The V gene end was trimmed by 4 bases and the J gene end by 1 base; junction bases not matched to a gene: 11. For Graves' hyperthyroidism to be stable, ophthalmopathy could not progress within 18 months. Each diagnosis drew on symptoms, thyroxine, TRAb, thyroid ultrasound and orbital computed tomography findings. TCR beta CDR3 region amplification was performed from RNA transcripts. A first-round RT-PCR of the TCR CDR3 used the HTBI primer set. TCRdb recomputed calls from the multiplex PCR reads with MiXCR, one row per CDR3 protein. The sample lists over 45,000 distinct CDR3 sequences; 45% to 50% were seen once.

The sample consisted of peripheral blood or thyroid tissue (not recorded which). The sequence was collected from a woman aged 45 to 65 with Graves' hyperthyroidism. The chain combines TRBV6-1 with TRBJ1-1; 8 bases line up with TRBD1. As DNA, the CDR3 is TGTGCCAGCAGTGCCAGACAGGGGAGCACGAGGAACACTGAAGCTTTCTTT. It codes for CASSARQGSTRNTEAFF.